The 9 T cell receptor beta chains below come from one sample, sequenced in a study of T cell responses to AZD1222 COVID-19 vaccine. Generated by immunoSEQ multiplex PCR, the TCRdb table keeps only in-frame clones and is missing some. Of roughly 120,000 clones listed, 90% to 95% were seen once; the top ten hold roughly 7%. Specimen: peripheral blood, collected on day 0 of AZD1222 vaccination. The receptors stem from an adult in good health.

The chain links TRBV25-1 to TRBJ2-7, with TRBD2 as a possible D gene (5 bases). CDR1 is MGHDK and CDR2 is SYGVNS in the germline V gene. V shed 3 bases and J shed 5 bases, with 20 bases lying between them. This CDR3 is built from 16 residues. The CDR3 here is CASSDSVALSIDEQYF. CDR3 DNA: TGTGCCAGCAGTGATTCCGTAGCGTTGAGTATCGACGAGCAGTACTTC.

The V call is TRBV5-5, the J call TRBJ1-1; no definite D call. V dropped 4 bases and J dropped 4 bases, with 20 bases sitting between them. CDR1 and CDR2 (germline): SGHKS, YYEKEE (reference sequence). CDR3 length: 16 amino acids. The DNA of the CDR3 is TGTGCCAGCAGCCCCGAGCTGACGGAAACCCTCACTGAAGCTTTCTTT. It specifies CASSPELTETLTEAFF.

DNA for the CDR3: TGTGCCAGCAGTGCCGGGACAGGCACTAATGAAAAACTGTTTTTT. The encoded protein is CASSAGTGTNEKLFF. The chain links TRBV5-8 to TRBJ1-4; TRBD1 aligns across 8 bases. This CDR3 is built from 15 residues. Trimming at V came to 5 bases and at J to 2 bases, leaving 5 bases not matched to a gene. Germline V gene sequence: CDR1 SGHTS, CDR2 YDEGEE.

The rearrangement joins TRBV25-1 to TRBJ2-3; D may correspond to TRBD1 or TRBD2 (5 bases each). The germline V and J ends were trimmed by 0 bases and 0 bases, with 10 bases remaining between them. This CDR3 spans 16 amino acids. CDR1 is MGHDK, CDR2 SYGVNS, per germline. CDR3 nucleotide sequence: TGTGCCAGCAGTGAATATTGGGGACCAAGCACAGATACGCAGTATTTT. Its protein product is CASSEYWGPSTDTQYF. The variable domain in full, with the rest retrieved from reference TRBV25-1 and TRBJ2-3, is EADIYQTPRYLVIGTGKKITLECSQTMGHDKMYWYQQDPGMELHLIHYSYGVNSTEKGDLSSESTVSRIRTEHFPLTLESARPSHTSQYLCASSEYWGPSTDTQYFGPGTRLTVL.

This clone was counted a single time. The V gene is TRBV28, the J gene TRBJ1-2; maybe TRBD1 (5 bases). The CDR3 consists of 16 residues. V was shortened by 6 bases and J by 3 bases, with 20 bases between the two germline ends. Germline assignment: CDR1 MDHEN and CDR2 SYDVKM. This CDR3 reads CASRGPHRANHYGYTF. In DNA form, the CDR3 reads TGTGCCAGCAGGGGGCCGCATCGCGCTAACCACTATGGCTACACCTTC.

The chain combines TRBV2 with TRBJ1-5; 7 bases fit TRBD1. Looked up from germline, CDR1 is SNHLY and CDR2 is FYNNEI. Trimming at V came to 6 bases and at J to 2 bases, leaving 4 bases not matched to a gene. There are 14 residues in the CDR3. The CDR3 nucleotides read TGTGCCAGCAGGAGAGACAGGGGCAATCAGCCCCAGCATTTT. It specifies CASRRDRGNQPQHF.

This clone was recorded once. The gene calls are TRBV5-1 and TRBJ1-1, with 10 bases that match TRBD1. Germline-derived CDR1 and CDR2 are SGHRS and YFSETQ. V shed 2 bases, J shed 2 bases, and the junction held 3 bases outside the gene matches. The CDR3 consists of 15 residues. The CDR3: CASSFQTGGNTEAFF. Here the CDR3 DNA reads TGCGCCAGCAGCTTTCAGACAGGGGGCAACACTGAAGCTTTCTTT.

The chain uses TRBV19 and TRBJ1-1; D perhaps matches TRBD1 (6 bases). The CDR3 is made up of 13 amino acids. CDR1 is LNHDA and CDR2 is SQIVND in the germline V gene (reference sequence). V dropped 10 bases and J dropped 5 bases, with 17 bases sitting between them. The CDR3 here is CATSDRSATEAFF. In nucleotides, the CDR3 is TGTGCCACCTCAGACAGGTCGGCAACTGAAGCTTTCTTT.

This chain connects TRBV28 to TRBJ1-2; perhaps TRBD1 as D (6 bases). Germline V CDR1 and CDR2: MDHEN, SYDVKM. Trimming took 10 bases from V and 4 from J, leaving 28 bases between them. CDR3 length: 17 amino acids. This CDR3 reads CATKDRDTLRLGYGYTF. For the CDR3, the DNA is TGTGCCACCAAGGACCGGGACACACTTCGGCTGGGCTATGGCTACACCTTC.